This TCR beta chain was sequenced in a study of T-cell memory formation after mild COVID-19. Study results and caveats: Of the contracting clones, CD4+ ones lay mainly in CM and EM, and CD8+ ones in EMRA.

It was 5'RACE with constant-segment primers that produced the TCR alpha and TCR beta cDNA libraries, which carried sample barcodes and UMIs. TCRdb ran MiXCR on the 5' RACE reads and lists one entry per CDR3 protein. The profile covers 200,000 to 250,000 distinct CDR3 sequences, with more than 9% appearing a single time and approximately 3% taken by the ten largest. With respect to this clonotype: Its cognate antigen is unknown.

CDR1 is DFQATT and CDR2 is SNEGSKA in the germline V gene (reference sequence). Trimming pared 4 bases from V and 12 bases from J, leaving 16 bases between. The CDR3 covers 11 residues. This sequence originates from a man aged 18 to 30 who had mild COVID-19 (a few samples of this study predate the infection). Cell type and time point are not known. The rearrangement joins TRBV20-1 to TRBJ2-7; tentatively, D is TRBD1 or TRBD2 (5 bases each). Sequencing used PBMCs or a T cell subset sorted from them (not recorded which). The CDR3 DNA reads TGCAGTGCTAAGGGCAGGGACCTCGTGTACGTC. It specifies CSAKGRDLVYV.